Described below is a single T cell receptor (beta chain) sequence and its context. Sequenced by immunoSEQ multiplex PCR; TCRdb stores in-frame clones only, minus some. The table includes approximately 36,000 clones, about 74% detected once. The V gene lost 0 bases and the J gene lost 4 bases, with 16 bases spanning the gap. This CDR3 has 17 residues. From germline, CDR1 is MGHRA and CDR2 YSYEKL. The record originates from a study of blood T cell repertoires in COVID-19. The chain links TRBV4-1 to TRBJ1-3; D might be TRBD1 (6 bases). This TCR was recovered from a man between 70 and 80 years old with COVID-19, enrolled during active disease. Material for sequencing was peripheral blood. CDR3 sequence: CASSQDQNRADGNTIYF. The CDR3 DNA reads as TGCGCCAGCAGCCAAGATCAGAACAGGGCGGACGGAAACACCATATATTTT.